These T cell receptor beta chains were read from a single sample in a study of cytomegalovirus exposure and HLA in healthy donors. This table comes from immunoSEQ multiplex PCR, and its TCRdb copy is limited to in-frame clones, with some not included. The sample lists about 88,000 clones, 80% to 90% occurring once. Sequenced sample: PBMCs. The receptors here all came from a man between 18 and 29 years old in good health and CMV-seronegative. The CDR3 runs from the conserved cysteine through the conserved F or W. The D gene is left open where the match is weak. Clone sizes are given selectively: once, few, many, or a class where the clone is expanded.

clone_size: -; v_call: TRBV5-6; d_call: TRBD2; j_call: TRBJ2-1; cdr3_aa: CASSFTGTSGRHNNEQFF; cdr3_nt: TGTGCCAGCAGTTTTACCGGGACTAGCGGGAGGCATAACAATGAGCAGTTCTTC
clone_size: -; v_call: TRBV30; d_call: TRBD1; j_call: TRBJ2-7; cdr3_aa: CAWTLQGAHYEQYF; cdr3_nt: TGTGCCTGGACCCTGCAGGGGGCGCACTACGAGCAGTACTTC
clone_size: -; v_call: TRBV27; d_call: -; j_call: TRBJ1-5; cdr3_aa: CASSRDRSSNQPQHF; cdr3_nt: TGTGCCAGCAGCCGCGACAGGAGTAGCAATCAGCCCCAGCATTTT
clone_size: -; v_call: TRBV27; d_call: -; j_call: TRBJ2-7; cdr3_aa: CASSRYGIAYEQYF; cdr3_nt: TGTGCCAGCAGCCGATACGGGATTGCCTACGAGCAGTACTTC
clone_size: -; v_call: TRBV11-3; d_call: TRBD2; j_call: TRBJ2-1; cdr3_aa: CASSPRGAGAYNEQFF; cdr3_nt: TGTGCCAGCAGCCCTCGGGGAGCGGGGGCCTACAATGAGCAGTTCTTC
clone_size: once; v_call: TRBV6-1; d_call: -; j_call: TRBJ1-2; cdr3_aa: CASSEALLGAGDGYTF; cdr3_nt: TGTGCCAGCAGTGAGGCTTTGTTGGGTGCTGGAGATGGCTACACCTTC
clone_size: -; v_call: TRBV19; d_call: -; j_call: TRBJ2-7; cdr3_aa: CASSIGRGSYYEQYF; cdr3_nt: TGTGCCAGTAGTATCGGGCGGGGAAGCTACTACGAGCAGTACTTC
clone_size: -; v_call: TRBV7-6; d_call: -; j_call: TRBJ2-1; cdr3_aa: CASSHDVDSNEQFF; cdr3_nt: TGTGCCAGCAGCCACGATGTGGACTCCAATGAGCAGTTCTTC
clone_size: -; v_call: TRBV7-3; d_call: TRBD2; j_call: TRBJ2-1; cdr3_aa: CASSPGRGGSNEQFF; cdr3_nt: TGTGCCAGCAGCCCCGGGAGGGGGGGTAGTAATGAGCAGTTCTTC
clone_size: -; v_call: TRBV28; d_call: TRBD2; j_call: TRBJ2-1; cdr3_aa: CASALAESYNEQFF; cdr3_nt: TGTGCCAGCGCTCTAGCGGAGTCCTACAATGAGCAGTTCTTC
clone_size: -; v_call: TRBV18; d_call: TRBD2; j_call: TRBJ2-3; cdr3_aa: CASSRNRLAGERDTQYF; cdr3_nt: TGTGCCAGCTCGCGCAACCGACTAGCGGGAGAACGCGATACGCAGTATTTT
clone_size: -; v_call: TRBV7-6; d_call: -; j_call: TRBJ2-3; cdr3_aa: CASSLGAGFGTDTQYF; cdr3_nt: TGTGCCAGCAGCTTAGGAGCCGGGTTTGGCACAGATACGCAGTATTTT
clone_size: -; v_call: TRBV25-1; d_call: TRBD1; j_call: TRBJ2-5; cdr3_aa: CASSEPGQASGTQYF; cdr3_nt: TGTGCCAGCAGTGAGCCGGGACAGGCCTCGGGGACCCAGTACTTC
clone_size: -; v_call: TRBV10-3; d_call: TRBD1; j_call: TRBJ2-5; cdr3_aa: CAIRRTGQETQYF; cdr3_nt: TGTGCCATCAGAAGGACAGGCCAAGAGACCCAGTACTTC
clone_size: -; v_call: TRBV30; d_call: TRBD1; j_call: TRBJ1-6; cdr3_aa: CAWSQGDITNSPLHF; cdr3_nt: TGTGCCTGGAGTCAGGGGGACATTACCAATTCACCCCTCCACTTT
clone_size: -; v_call: TRBV6-6; d_call: TRBD2; j_call: TRBJ2-7; cdr3_aa: CASSYARLAGGLEQYF; cdr3_nt: TGTGCCAGCAGTTACGCCCGACTAGCGGGAGGGCTTGAGCAGTACTTC
clone_size: -; v_call: TRBV6-1; d_call: TRBD1; j_call: TRBJ1-2; cdr3_aa: CASSEARTGGYGYTF; cdr3_nt: TGTGCCAGCAGTGAAGCCCGGACAGGGGGGTATGGCTACACCTTC
clone_size: -; v_call: TRBV27; d_call: -; j_call: TRBJ2-3; cdr3_aa: CASSLIYTDTQYF; cdr3_nt: TGTGCCAGCAGTTTAATTTATACAGATACGCAGTATTTT
clone_size: -; v_call: TRBV4-1; d_call: -; j_call: TRBJ2-7; cdr3_aa: CASSQGRISSYEQYF; cdr3_nt: TGCGCCAGCAGCCAAGGGCGGATAAGCTCCTACGAGCAGTACTTC
clone_size: -; v_call: TRBV5-1; d_call: TRBD2; j_call: TRBJ2-1; cdr3_aa: CASSLAGTSGRGPYIDEQFF; cdr3_nt: TGCGCCAGCAGCTTAGCAGGGACTAGCGGGAGAGGACCCTACATCGATGAGCAGTTCTTC
clone_size: -; v_call: TRBV5-1; d_call: TRBD2; j_call: TRBJ2-1; cdr3_aa: CASSLFILAGDNEQFF; cdr3_nt: TGCGCCAGCAGCTTGTTTATCCTAGCGGGAGACAATGAGCAGTTCTTC
clone_size: -; v_call: TRBV2; d_call: -; j_call: TRBJ2-4; cdr3_aa: CASKSGAPLGKNIQYF; cdr3_nt: TGTGCCAGCAAAAGTGGGGCACCTTTAGGCAAAAACATTCAGTACTTC
clone_size: once; v_call: TRBV27; d_call: TRBD2; j_call: TRBJ2-2; cdr3_aa: CASSFSLGLAGIGELFF; cdr3_nt: TGTGCCAGCAGTTTCTCATTGGGACTAGCCGGGATCGGGGAGCTGTTTTTT
clone_size: -; v_call: TRBV19; d_call: -; j_call: TRBJ2-2; cdr3_aa: CASSRRSSPGGTGELFF; cdr3_nt: TGTGCCAGTAGTCGAAGGTCCAGCCCCGGGGGCACCGGGGAGCTGTTTTTT
clone_size: -; v_call: TRBV6-4; d_call: -; j_call: TRBJ2-5; cdr3_aa: CASSPCRETQYF; cdr3_nt: TGTGCCAGCAGTCCATGTAGAGAGACCCAGTACTTC
clone_size: -; v_call: TRBV18; d_call: TRBD1; j_call: TRBJ2-1; cdr3_aa: CASSPSGGYNEQFF; cdr3_nt: TGTGCCAGCTCACCATCAGGGGGTTACAATGAGCAGTTCTTC
clone_size: -; v_call: TRBV7-2; d_call: TRBD2; j_call: TRBJ2-7; cdr3_aa: CASSLVAGANHEQYF; cdr3_nt: TGTGCCAGCAGCTTAGTCGCGGGAGCAAACCACGAGCAGTACTTC
clone_size: -; v_call: TRBV9; d_call: -; j_call: TRBJ2-1; cdr3_aa: CASSPSVYNEQFF; cdr3_nt: TGTGCCAGCAGCCCTTCCGTTTACAATGAGCAGTTCTTC
clone_size: -; v_call: TRBV21-1; d_call: -; j_call: TRBJ2-7; cdr3_aa: CASSKDFFREGGEQYF; cdr3_nt: TGTGCCAGCAGCAAAGATTTCTTCCGGGAGGGGGGGGAGCAGTACTTC
clone_size: -; v_call: TRBV7-8; d_call: -; j_call: TRBJ2-2; cdr3_aa: CASSLYDSYTGELFF; cdr3_nt: TGTGCCAGCAGCTTATACGACAGCTACACCGGGGAGCTGTTTTTT
clone_size: -; v_call: TRBV2; d_call: -; j_call: TRBJ1-2; cdr3_aa: CASSEAPVGDYTF; cdr3_nt: TGTGCCAGCAGTGAAGCGCCCGTAGGGGACTACACCTTC
clone_size: -; v_call: TRBV18; d_call: -; j_call: TRBJ1-1; cdr3_aa: CASSPQGMNTEAFF; cdr3_nt: TGTGCCAGCTCACCTCAGGGCATGAACACTGAAGCTTTCTTT
clone_size: -; v_call: TRBV18; d_call: TRBD1; j_call: TRBJ2-6; cdr3_aa: CASSTRGQGNYSGANVLTF; cdr3_nt: TGTGCCAGCTCAACGCGGGGACAGGGCAACTACTCTGGGGCCAACGTCCTGACTTTC
clone_size: -; v_call: TRBV7-2; d_call: -; j_call: TRBJ2-7; cdr3_aa: CASSLDLSGISYEQYF; cdr3_nt: TGTGCCAGCAGCTTAGACCTTAGCGGCATCTCCTACGAGCAGTACTTC
clone_size: once; v_call: TRBV11-2; d_call: -; j_call: TRBJ2-2; cdr3_aa: CASSLGTLGTGELFF; cdr3_nt: TGTGCCAGCAGCTTAGGGACTCTCGGAACCGGGGAGCTGTTTTTT
clone_size: -; v_call: TRBV7-8; d_call: -; j_call: TRBJ2-7; cdr3_aa: CASSAPRSGFSYEQYF; cdr3_nt: TGTGCCAGCAGCGCCCCCCGGAGCGGGTTCTCCTACGAGCAGTACTTC
clone_size: -; v_call: TRBV29-1; d_call: -; j_call: TRBJ1-1; cdr3_aa: CSVKLRRTAVPNTEAFF; cdr3_nt: TGCAGCGTTAAACTGCGAAGGACAGCCGTACCTAACACTGAAGCTTTCTTT
clone_size: -; v_call: TRBV29-1; d_call: -; j_call: TRBJ2-7; cdr3_aa: CSVEGGQNYEQYF; cdr3_nt: TGCAGCGTTGAGGGGGGACAGAACTACGAGCAGTACTTC
clone_size: -; v_call: TRBV15; d_call: TRBD2; j_call: TRBJ2-1; cdr3_aa: CATKLGGFDNEQFF; cdr3_nt: TGTGCCACCAAACTGGGGGGGTTTGACAATGAGCAGTTCTTC
clone_size: -; v_call: TRBV14; d_call: -; j_call: TRBJ2-1; cdr3_aa: CASSQGPGAYNEQFF; cdr3_nt: TGTGCCAGCAGCCAAGGCCCGGGGGCCTACAATGAGCAGTTCTTC
clone_size: -; v_call: TRBV9; d_call: TRBD2; j_call: TRBJ2-2; cdr3_aa: CASSVAISGPNTGELFF; cdr3_nt: TGTGCCAGCAGCGTAGCTATTAGCGGGCCTAACACCGGGGAGCTGTTTTTT
clone_size: -; v_call: TRBV11-1; d_call: -; j_call: TRBJ2-7; cdr3_aa: CASRDTWQGGYEQYF; cdr3_nt: TGTGCCAGCAGGGATACATGGCAGGGAGGCTACGAGCAGTACTTC
clone_size: -; v_call: TRBV4-1; d_call: TRBD1; j_call: TRBJ2-1; cdr3_aa: CASSQVWDRTYNEQFF; cdr3_nt: TGCGCCAGCAGCCAAGTCTGGGACAGAACCTACAATGAGCAGTTCTTC
clone_size: once; v_call: TRBV7-2; d_call: -; j_call: TRBJ2-7; cdr3_aa: CASSSPLGGYEQYF; cdr3_nt: TGTGCCAGCAGCTCCCCTTTAGGAGGTTACGAGCAGTACTTC